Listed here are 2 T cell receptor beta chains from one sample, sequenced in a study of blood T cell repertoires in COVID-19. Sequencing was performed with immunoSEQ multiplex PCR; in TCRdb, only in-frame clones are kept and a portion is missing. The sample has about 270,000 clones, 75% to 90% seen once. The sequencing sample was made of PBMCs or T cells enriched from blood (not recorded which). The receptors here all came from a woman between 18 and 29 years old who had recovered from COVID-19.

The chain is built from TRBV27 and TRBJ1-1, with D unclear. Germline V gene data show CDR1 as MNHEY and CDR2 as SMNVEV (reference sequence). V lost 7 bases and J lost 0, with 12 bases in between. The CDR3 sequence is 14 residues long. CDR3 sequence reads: CASIDLAMNTEAFF. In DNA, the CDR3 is TGTGCCAGCATCGATCTAGCTATGAACACTGAAGCTTTCTTT.

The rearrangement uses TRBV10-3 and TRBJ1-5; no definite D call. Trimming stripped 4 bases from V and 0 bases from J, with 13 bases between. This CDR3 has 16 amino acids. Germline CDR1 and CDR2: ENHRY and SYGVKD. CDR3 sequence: CAISAHGGNSNQPQHF. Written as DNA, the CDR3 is TGTGCCATCAGTGCCCACGGCGGAAATAGCAATCAGCCCCAGCATTTT.